Listed below are T cell receptor beta chains from one sample, sequenced in a study of technical replicates of blood from a handful of donors. This table comes from immunoSEQ multiplex PCR, and its TCRdb copy is limited to in-frame clones, with some not included. This table has tens of thousands of clones, over 95% appearing once. Material for sequencing was T cells isolated from PBMCs. All receptors come from a human donor in good health. CDR3s include the opening cysteine and the closing phenylalanine or tryptophan. A D gene is named only where the DNA matches it firmly. Some rows mark clone size as missing; the rest say once, few, many or name a class of expanded clone.

V	D	J	size	DNA	CDR3
TRBV20-1	NA	TRBJ1-4	NA	TGCAGTGCTAGACAGGGAGGGGATTTT	CSARQGGDF
TRBV5-1	TRBD2	TRBJ2-3	NA	TGCGCCAGCAGCTCATTAGCGGGAGTTTCAGATACGCAGTATTTT	CASSSLAGVSDTQYF
TRBV5-8	NA	TRBJ2-7	NA	TGTGCCAGCATCGGGTACTACGAGCAGTACTTC	CASIGYYEQYF
TRBV28	NA	TRBJ1-5	NA	TGTGCCAGCAGTCCCCGGTCTGGCAATCAGCCCCAGCATTTT	CASSPRSGNQPQHF
TRBV30	NA	TRBJ2-7	NA	TGTGCCTGGAGTTTGAGGGAGACCTACGAGCAGTACTTC	CAWSLRETYEQYF
TRBV6-5	NA	TRBJ2-7	NA	TGTGCCAGCAGTTACTCGAACCAGGGGACGCTCGAGCAGTACTTC	CASSYSNQGTLEQYF
TRBV13	TRBD1	TRBJ2-7	NA	TGTGCCAGCAGCCCCTGGGGTGCAGGGGGCGACCAGACTCCCTACGAGCAGTACTTC	CASSPWGAGGDQTPYEQYF
TRBV7-2	NA	TRBJ1-5	NA	TGTGCCAGCAGCTTGCGATTAAGTCAGCCCCAGCATTTT	CASSLRLSQPQHF
TRBV29-1	NA	TRBJ1-1	NA	TGCAGCGTAGTAGGGGAAGGCGCTGAAGCTTTCTTT	CSVVGEGAEAFF
TRBV4-2	NA	TRBJ2-1	NA	TGTGCCAGCAGCCAGGTAGACAGAGCCTACAATGAGCAGTTCTTC	CASSQVDRAYNEQFF
TRBV19	NA	TRBJ1-1	NA	TGTGCCAGTAGTATAGCTCCGAAGGGAGGGACTGAAGCTTTCTTT	CASSIAPKGGTEAFF
TRBV6-5	NA	TRBJ2-1	once	TGTGCCAGCAGTAAAGGGACTTCCAATGAGCAGTTCTTC	CASSKGTSNEQFF
TRBV7-8	NA	TRBJ1-2	NA	TGTGCCAGCAGCTTAGTGCGGTCTCTGTATTCCAATAACTATGGCTACACCTTC	CASSLVRSLYSNNYGYTF
TRBV6-5	NA	TRBJ2-7	NA	TGTGCCAGCAGTTTCCTAGCGAATAACTACGAGCAGTACTTC	CASSFLANNYEQYF
TRBV2	NA	TRBJ2-7	NA	TGTGCCAGCAACTCAGGGGGGTATACCTACGAGCAGTACTTC	CASNSGGYTYEQYF
TRBV11-2	NA	TRBJ1-5	NA	TGTGCCAGCAGCTTAGGGGCGGGGTTCAATCAGCCCCAGCATTTT	CASSLGAGFNQPQHF
TRBV6-6	NA	TRBJ1-1	NA	TGTGCCAGCAGTTCCCTGGCCACTGAAGCTTTCTTT	CASSSLATEAFF
TRBV13	TRBD1	TRBJ2-3	NA	TGTGCCAGCAGCCCTGGAGGGACAGGGGGCGTAGTGGGGCGGGCAGATACGCAGTATTTT	CASSPGGTGGVVGRADTQYF
TRBV19	TRBD2	TRBJ2-7	NA	TGTGCCAGTAGTCCCGGACTAGCGGGGTCCTACGAGCAGTACTTC	CASSPGLAGSYEQYF
TRBV7-2	NA	TRBJ2-7	NA	TGTGCCAGCAGCTTATCCCTTTCGGGAGAGCAGTACTTC	CASSLSLSGEQYF